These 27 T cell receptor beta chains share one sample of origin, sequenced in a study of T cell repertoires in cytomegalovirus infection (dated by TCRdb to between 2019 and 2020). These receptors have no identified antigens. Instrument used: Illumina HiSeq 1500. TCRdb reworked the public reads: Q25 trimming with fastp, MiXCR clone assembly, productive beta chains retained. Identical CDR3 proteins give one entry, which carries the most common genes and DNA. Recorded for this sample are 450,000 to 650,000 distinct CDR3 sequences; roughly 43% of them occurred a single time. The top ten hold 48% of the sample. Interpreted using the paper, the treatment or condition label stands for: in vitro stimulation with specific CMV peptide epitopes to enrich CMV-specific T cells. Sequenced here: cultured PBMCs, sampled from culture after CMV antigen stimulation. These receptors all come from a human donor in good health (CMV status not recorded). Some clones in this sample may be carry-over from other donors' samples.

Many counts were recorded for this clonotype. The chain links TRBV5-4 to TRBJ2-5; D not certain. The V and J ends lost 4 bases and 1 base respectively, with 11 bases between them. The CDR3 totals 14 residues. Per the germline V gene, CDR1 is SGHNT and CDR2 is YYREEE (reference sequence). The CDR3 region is CASSRRESQETQYF. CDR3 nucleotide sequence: TGTGCCAGCAGCCGTAGAGAGAGCCAAGAGACCCAGTACTTC.

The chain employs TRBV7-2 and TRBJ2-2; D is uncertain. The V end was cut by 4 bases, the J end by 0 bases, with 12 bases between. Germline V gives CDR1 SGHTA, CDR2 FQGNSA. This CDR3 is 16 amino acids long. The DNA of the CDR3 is TGTGCCAGCAGCTGGGGTGCGGCGGCGAACACCGGGGAGCTGTTTTTT. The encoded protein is CASSWGAAANTGELFF.

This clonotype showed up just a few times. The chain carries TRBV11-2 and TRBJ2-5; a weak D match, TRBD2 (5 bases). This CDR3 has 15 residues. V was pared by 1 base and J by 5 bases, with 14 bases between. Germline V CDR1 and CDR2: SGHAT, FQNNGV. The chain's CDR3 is CASSLGASSRETQYF. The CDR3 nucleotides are TGTGCCAGCAGCTTAGGGGCTAGCAGTAGGGAGACCCAGTACTTC.

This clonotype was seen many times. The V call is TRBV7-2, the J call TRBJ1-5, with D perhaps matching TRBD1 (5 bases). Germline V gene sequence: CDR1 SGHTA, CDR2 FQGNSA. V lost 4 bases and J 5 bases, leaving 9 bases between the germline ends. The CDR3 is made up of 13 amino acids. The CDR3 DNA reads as TGTGCCAGCAGCTCAAGGGACTATCAGCCCCAGCATTTT. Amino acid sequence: CASSSRDYQPQHF.

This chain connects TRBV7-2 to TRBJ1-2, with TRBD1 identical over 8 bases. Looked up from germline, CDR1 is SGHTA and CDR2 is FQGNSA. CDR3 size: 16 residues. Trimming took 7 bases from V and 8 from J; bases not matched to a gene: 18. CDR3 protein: CASTVGPGGHFSGYTF. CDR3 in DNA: TGTGCCAGCACCGTAGGGCCAGGGGGCCACTTCTCCGGCTACACCTTC.

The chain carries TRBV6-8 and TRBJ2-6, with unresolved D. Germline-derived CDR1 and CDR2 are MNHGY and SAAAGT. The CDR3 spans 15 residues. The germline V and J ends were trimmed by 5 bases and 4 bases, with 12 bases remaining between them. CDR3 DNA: TGTGCCAGCAGTGCCCTCCGCTCGGGGGCCAACGTCCTGACTTTC. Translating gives CASSALRSGANVLTF.

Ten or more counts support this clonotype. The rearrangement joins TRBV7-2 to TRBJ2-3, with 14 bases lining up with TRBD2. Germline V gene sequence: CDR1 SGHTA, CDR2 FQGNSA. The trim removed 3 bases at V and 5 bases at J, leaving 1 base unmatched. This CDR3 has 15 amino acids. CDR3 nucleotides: TGTGCCAGCAGCTTCGGACTAGCGGGAGGAGATACGCAGTATTTT. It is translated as CASSFGLAGGDTQYF.

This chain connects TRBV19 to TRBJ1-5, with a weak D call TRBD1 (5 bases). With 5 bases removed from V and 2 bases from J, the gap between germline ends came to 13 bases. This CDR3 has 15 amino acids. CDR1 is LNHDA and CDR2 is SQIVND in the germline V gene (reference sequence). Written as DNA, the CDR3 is TGTGCCAGTAGTTACTTGACAGTCGGCAATCAGCCCCAGCATTTT. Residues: CASSYLTVGNQPQHF.

The CDR3 is CASGPPGTYNEQFF. The CDR3 nucleotides are TGTGCTAGTGGCCCCCCCGGGACCTACAATGAGCAGTTCTTC. V gene TRBV12-5 combines with J gene TRBJ2-1; the D gene is possibly TRBD2 (5 bases). V lost 6 bases and J 2 bases, leaving 11 bases between the germline ends. This CDR3 has 14 amino acids. Germline loops: CDR1 LGHNT, CDR2 FRNRAP.

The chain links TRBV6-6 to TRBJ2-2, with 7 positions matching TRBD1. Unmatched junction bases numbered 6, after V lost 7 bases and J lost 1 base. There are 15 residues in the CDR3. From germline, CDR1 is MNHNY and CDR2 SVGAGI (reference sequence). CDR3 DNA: TGTGCCAGCACTACAGGGGTGATGAACACCGGGGAGCTGTTTTTT. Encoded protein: CASTTGVMNTGELFF.

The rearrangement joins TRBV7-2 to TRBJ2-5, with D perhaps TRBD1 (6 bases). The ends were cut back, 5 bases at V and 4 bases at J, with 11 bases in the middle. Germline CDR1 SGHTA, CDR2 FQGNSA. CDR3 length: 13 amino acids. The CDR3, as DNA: TGTGCCAGCAGCCCCACAGGGCTAGAGACCCAGTACTTC. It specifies CASSPTGLETQYF.

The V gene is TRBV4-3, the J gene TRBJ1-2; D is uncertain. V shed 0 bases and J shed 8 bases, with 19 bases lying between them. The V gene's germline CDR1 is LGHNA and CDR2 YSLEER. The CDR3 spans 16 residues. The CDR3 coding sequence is TGCGCCAGCAGCCAAGATGAGGGCAGAGGTGTAAGAGGCTACACCTTC. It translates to CASSQDEGRGVRGYTF.

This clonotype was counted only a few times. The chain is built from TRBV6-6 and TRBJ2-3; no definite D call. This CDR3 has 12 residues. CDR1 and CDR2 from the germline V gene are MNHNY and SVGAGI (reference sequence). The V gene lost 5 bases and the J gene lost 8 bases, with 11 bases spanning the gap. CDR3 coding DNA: TGTGCCAGCAGTACCCAGATGGGTACGCAGTATTTT. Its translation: CASSTQMGTQYF.

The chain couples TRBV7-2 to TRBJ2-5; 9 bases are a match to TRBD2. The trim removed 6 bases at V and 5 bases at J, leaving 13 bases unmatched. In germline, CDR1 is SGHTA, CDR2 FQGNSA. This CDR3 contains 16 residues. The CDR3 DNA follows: TGTGCCAGCAGTACCCTTAGCGGGAGTGGGTGGGAGACCCAGTACTTC. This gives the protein CASSTLSGSGWETQYF. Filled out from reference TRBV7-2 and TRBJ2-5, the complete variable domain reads GAGVSQSPSNKVTEKGKDVELRCDPISGHTALYWYRQSLGQGLEFLIYFQGNSAPDKSGLPSDRFSAERTGGSVSTLTIQRTQQEDSAVYLCASSTLSGSGWETQYFGPGTRLLVL.

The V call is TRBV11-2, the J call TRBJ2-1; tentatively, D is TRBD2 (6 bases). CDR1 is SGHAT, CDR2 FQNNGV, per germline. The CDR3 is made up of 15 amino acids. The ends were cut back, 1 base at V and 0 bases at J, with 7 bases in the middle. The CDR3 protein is CASSLVRGSYNEQFF. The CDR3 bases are TGTGCCAGCAGCTTAGTGCGGGGCTCCTACAATGAGCAGTTCTTC.

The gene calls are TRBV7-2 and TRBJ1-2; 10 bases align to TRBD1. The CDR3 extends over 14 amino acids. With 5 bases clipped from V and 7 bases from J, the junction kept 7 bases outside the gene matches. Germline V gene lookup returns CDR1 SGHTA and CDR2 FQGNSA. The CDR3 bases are TGTGCCAGCAGCATGACAGGGGGCATACGTGGCTACACCTTC. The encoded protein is CASSMTGGIRGYTF.

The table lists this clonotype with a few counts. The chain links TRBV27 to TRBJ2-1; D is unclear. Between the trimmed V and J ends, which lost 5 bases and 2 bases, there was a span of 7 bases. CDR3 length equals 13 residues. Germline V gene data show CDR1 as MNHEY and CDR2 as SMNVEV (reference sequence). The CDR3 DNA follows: TGTGCCAGCAGTCTCTATCCCTACAATGAGCAGTTCTTC. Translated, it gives CASSLYPYNEQFF.

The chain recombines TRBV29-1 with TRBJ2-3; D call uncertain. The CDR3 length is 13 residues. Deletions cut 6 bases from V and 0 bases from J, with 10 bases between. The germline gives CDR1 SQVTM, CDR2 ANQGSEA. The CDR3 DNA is TGCAGCGTACGGCGGTCTAGCACAGATACGCAGTATTTT. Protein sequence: CSVRRSSTDTQYF.

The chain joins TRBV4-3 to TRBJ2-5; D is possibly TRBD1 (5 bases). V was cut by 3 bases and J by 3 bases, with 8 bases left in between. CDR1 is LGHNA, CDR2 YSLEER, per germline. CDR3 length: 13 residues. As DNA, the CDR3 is TGCGCCAGCAGCCAGACGACAGAAGAGACCCAGTACTTC. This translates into CASSQTTEETQYF.

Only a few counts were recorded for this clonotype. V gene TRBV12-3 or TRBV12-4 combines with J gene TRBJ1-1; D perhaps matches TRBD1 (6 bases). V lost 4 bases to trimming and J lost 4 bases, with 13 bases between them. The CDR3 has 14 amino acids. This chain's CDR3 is CASSYRVPGTEAFF. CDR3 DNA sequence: TGTGCCAGCAGTTACAGGGTGCCGGGCACTGAAGCTTTCTTT.

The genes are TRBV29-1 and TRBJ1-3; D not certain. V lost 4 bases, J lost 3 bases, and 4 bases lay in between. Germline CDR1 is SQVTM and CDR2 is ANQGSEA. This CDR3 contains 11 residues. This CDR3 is CSVAVGNTIYF. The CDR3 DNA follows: TGCAGCGTTGCCGTTGGAAACACCATATATTTT.

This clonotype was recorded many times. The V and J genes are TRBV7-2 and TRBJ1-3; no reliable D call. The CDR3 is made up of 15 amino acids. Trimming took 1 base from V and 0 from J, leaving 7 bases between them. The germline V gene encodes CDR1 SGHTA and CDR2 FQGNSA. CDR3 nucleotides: TGTGCCAGCAGCTTAGACCGGAGCTCTGGAAACACCATATATTTT. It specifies CASSLDRSSGNTIYF.

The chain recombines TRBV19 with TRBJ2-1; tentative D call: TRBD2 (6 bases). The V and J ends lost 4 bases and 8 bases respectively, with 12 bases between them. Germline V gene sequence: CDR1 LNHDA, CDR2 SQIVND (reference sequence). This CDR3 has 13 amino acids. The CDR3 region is CASSTRGAHEQFF. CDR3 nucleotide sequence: TGTGCCAGTAGTACCCGCGGGGCCCATGAGCAGTTCTTC.

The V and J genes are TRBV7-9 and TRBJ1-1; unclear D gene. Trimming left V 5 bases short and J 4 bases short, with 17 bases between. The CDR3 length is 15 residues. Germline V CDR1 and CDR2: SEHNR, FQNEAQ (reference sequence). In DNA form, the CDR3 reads TGTGCCAGCAGCCTTCCTCGAATAGGGATCACTGAAGCTTTCTTT. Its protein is CASSLPRIGITEAFF.

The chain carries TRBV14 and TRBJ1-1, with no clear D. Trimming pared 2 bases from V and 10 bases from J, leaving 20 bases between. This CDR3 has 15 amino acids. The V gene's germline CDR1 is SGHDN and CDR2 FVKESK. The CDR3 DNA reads TGTGCCAGCAGCCAACATCCTACAGTTGCCCGGAGAGCTTTCTTT. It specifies CASSQHPTVARRAFF.

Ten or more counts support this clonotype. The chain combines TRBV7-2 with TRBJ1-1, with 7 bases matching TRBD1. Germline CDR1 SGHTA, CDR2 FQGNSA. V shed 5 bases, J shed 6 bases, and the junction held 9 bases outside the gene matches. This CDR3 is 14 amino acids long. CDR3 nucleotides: TGTGCCAGCAGCCAACAATGGGACAGCCCTGAAGCTTTCTTT. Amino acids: CASSQQWDSPEAFF.

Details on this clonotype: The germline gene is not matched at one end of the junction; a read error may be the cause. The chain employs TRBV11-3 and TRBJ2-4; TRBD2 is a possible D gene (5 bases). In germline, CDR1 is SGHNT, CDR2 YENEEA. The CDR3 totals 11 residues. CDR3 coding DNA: TGTGCCAGCGGCATCAAGGACTTTCCGAACTTC. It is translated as CASGIKDFPNF.